This TCR beta chain derives from a study of T cell repertoires in cytomegalovirus infection. The overall study: Epitope selection comprised recently identified HLA-C-restricted CMV epitopes and well-studied HLA-B-restricted CMV epitopes. Public TCR beta signatures were indicative of both CMV infection and a matching HLA type.

The CDR3 covers 13 residues. CDR1 and CDR2 (germline): WSHSY, SAAADI. Trimming at V came to 5 bases and at J to 8 bases, leaving 6 bases not matched to a gene. Note on this clonotype: Its antigen is not known. Being one base from a much bigger clone, this may be a read error.

TCRdb independently ran MiXCR on the reads; one entry per CDR3 protein. Found here are about 25,000 distinct CDR3 sequences, 20% to 25% of them singletons; the top ten hold about 90%. The V gene is TRBV10-2, the J gene TRBJ2-5; TRBD1 aligns across 9 bases. The sequenced sample was CD8+ T cells from cultured PBMCs, obtained from culture after CMV antigen stimulation. The source is a human donor in good health (CMV status not recorded). Some clones in this sample may be carry-over from other donors' samples. The CDR3 DNA follows: TGCGCCAGCAGTCGGGACAGGGATGACACCCAGTACTTC. It codes for CASSRDRDDTQYF.